The source of this TCR beta chain is a study of blood T cell repertoires in COVID-19. In this sample, this clone turned up once. Assay used: immunoSEQ multiplex PCR; TCRdb lists only in-frame clones, some missing. The table lists approximately 250,000 clones, around 80% of them singletons. The germline gives CDR1 MNHEY, CDR2 SMNVEV (reference sequence). V gave up 2 bases and J gave up 3 bases, with 15 bases separating them. CDR3 length equals 16 residues. The sequence came from a human donor in a cohort sampled during active COVID-19. The chain is built from TRBV27 and TRBJ2-3; D unclear. The sample consisted of peripheral blood. Here the CDR3 reads CASSLNRPATTDTQYF. The CDR3 DNA reads as TGTGCCAGCAGTTTAAATAGGCCAGCGACTACAGATACGCAGTATTTT.